This T cell receptor (beta chain) came from a study of T cell clusters in autoimmune cytopenias. Study as a whole: TRB sequencing had a median approximately 53,000 reads and 2,350 distinct clonotypes per sample. General study findings and limits: Exclusive TRB clusters were approximately 3-fold more numerous in healthy donors than in active autoimmune hepatitis. TRB repertoire shifts in secondary cytopenia and chronic lymphocytic leukemia mostly reflected lymphoma, not autoimmunity. Clustering suggested that physiological T cell clusters were missing in primary autoimmune cytopenia patients.

TRB rearrangements were amplified by touch-down multiplex PCR with mixed TRB-A/B primers. TCRdb re-called the multiplex PCR reads; one entry per CDR3 protein, DNA not given. Recorded for this sample: about 8,300 distinct CDR3 sequences. Roughly 40,000 genome equivalents of blood DNA were amplified for TRB. The V gene's germline CDR1 is MNHNY and CDR2 SVGAGI (reference sequence). The CDR3 extends over 15 amino acids. This clonotype ranks as medium-sized (0.01 to 0.1%) in terms of frequency. What it binds is unknown. Input material: peripheral blood. The rearrangement links TRBV6-6 to TRBJ1-6; TCRdb gives TRBD1 as the D gene, but with no DNA this cannot be confirmed. The TCR sequence derives from a human donor with an autoimmune cytopenia or autoimmune hepatitis (not recorded which). The CDR3: CASRRGETDFLGLHF.